This record looks at one T cell receptor beta chain sequence and its context. The V end lost 3 bases, the J end lost 0 bases, and 12 bases lay between the germline ends. The germline V gene has CDR1 WSHSY and CDR2 SAAADI. This CDR3 contains 17 residues. Assay used: immunoSEQ multiplex PCR; TCRdb lists only in-frame clones, some missing. Here the sample spans millions of clones, just under 95% being singletons. The data were taken from a study of shared clonotypes between healthy human individuals. Naive-designated CD8 cells lacked CD45RO, were positively enriched for CCR7, and omitted terminally differentiated effector memory CD45RA+ cells.

The material sequenced was naive CD8+ T cells sorted from blood. This sequence joins TRBV10-2 and TRBJ2-6; the D gene is possibly TRBD2 (5 bases). This receptor was obtained from a young man in good health. Here the CDR3 DNA reads TGCGCCAGCAGTGATTGGGGAGTGAGCTCTGGGGCCAACGTCCTGACTTTC. Protein: CASSDWGVSSGANVLTF.